These 26 T cell receptor beta chains originate from one sample sequenced in a study of vaccination effects on CD4 cells after COVID-19. TCRdb's copy holds only in-frame clones and misses some; the assay was immunoSEQ multiplex PCR. The table lists more than 20,000 clones, roughly two thirds of them singletons. ViraFEST used viral peptide pools to expand antigen-specific CD4+ T cells before sequencing. At the end of roughly 9 days of culture, CD4+ T cells were isolated. Infection with SARS-CoV-2 occurred in the person between March and December 2020, and PCR confirmed it. Antigens for these TCRs are unknown. The material sequenced was CD4+ T cells from PBMCs cultured with SARS-CoV-2 spike peptides, taken before COVID-19 vaccination. The receptors shown here come from a human donor who had a prior SARS-CoV-2 infection.

The chain links TRBV16 to TRBJ1-5; no firm D call. The CDR3 sequence is 15 residues long. CDR1 and CDR2 (germline): KGHSY, FQNENV. Deletions cut 3 bases from V and 3 bases from J, with 12 bases between. CDR3 loop: CASSQGSYNNQPQHF. The CDR3 DNA is TGTGCCAGCAGCCAGGGAAGTTATAACAATCAGCCCCAGCATTTT.

A few counts support this clone. The gene calls are TRBV5-5 and TRBJ2-2, with D perhaps assigned TRBD1 or TRBD2 (5 bases each). The CDR3 is 14 residues long. Germline CDR1 is SGHKS and CDR2 is YYEKEE (reference sequence). Trimming left V 4 bases short and J 7 bases short, with 14 bases between. The CDR3 nucleotides are TGTGCCAGCAGCCCCGGGACGGTCGGCGGGGAGCTGTTTTTT. Residues: CASSPGTVGGELFF.

V usage is TRBV5-4 and J usage is TRBJ2-1; 8 bases fit TRBD2. The CDR3 extends over 16 amino acids. With V trimmed by 4 bases and J by 3 bases, 9 bases remained unmatched. Germline CDR1 and CDR2: SGHNT and YYREEE (reference sequence). CDR3 loop: CASSGRGGFDYNEQFF. CDR3 sequence (DNA): TGTGCCAGCAGCGGGCGCGGGGGGTTCGACTACAATGAGCAGTTCTTC.

J is TRBJ1-2 and V is TRBV5-1, with 10 bases lining up with TRBD1. This CDR3 has 13 amino acids. CDR1 is SGHRS, CDR2 YFSETQ, per germline. The V gene end was trimmed by 3 bases and the J gene end by 4 bases; junction bases not matched to a gene: 0. The DNA of the CDR3 is TGCGCCAGCAGCTGGGACAGGGGCTATGGCTACACCTTC. Translation gives CASSWDRGYGYTF.

In nucleotides, the CDR3 is TGTGCCATCAGTGAGTCGCAGGGTACTGAAGCTTTCTTT. This encodes CAISESQGTEAFF. The rearrangement joins TRBV10-3 to TRBJ1-1, with D possibly TRBD1 on 5 matching bases. Germline V CDR1 and CDR2: ENHRY, SYGVKD. Trimming left V 0 bases short and J 5 bases short, with 7 bases between. CDR3 length equals 13 residues.

The chain recombines TRBV5-5 with TRBJ1-1, with D maybe TRBD1 (6 bases). This CDR3 has 12 residues. Germline V gives CDR1 SGHKS, CDR2 YYEKEE (reference sequence). V was trimmed by 0 bases and J by 11 bases, leaving 11 bases between them. The CDR3, as DNA: TGTGCCAGCAGCTTGGTTCAGGGGTGGGCTTTCTTT. It translates to CASSLVQGWAFF.

This clone has just one count. The J gene is TRBJ1-1, the V gene TRBV6-1; no firm D call. The CDR3 sequence is 14 residues long. Trimming cost V 2 bases and J 4 bases, with 11 bases left between them. Germline lookup yields CDR1 MNHNS and CDR2 SASEGT. CDR3 sequence (DNA): TGTGCCAGCAGTGAATTGGAGGGAGGCACTGAAGCTTTCTTT. Its protein is CASSELEGGTEAFF.

The chain links TRBV9 to TRBJ2-1, with unresolved D. V was clipped by 4 bases and J by 8 bases, with 13 bases between them. The CDR3 contains 13 residues. Looked up from germline, CDR1 is SGDLS and CDR2 is YYNGEE. In DNA, the CDR3 is TGTGCCAGCAGCCCCTGGGCGTTGGATGAGCAGTTCTTC. Protein product: CASSPWALDEQFF.

This rearrangement joins TRBV21-1 to TRBJ2-3; TRBD2, as called in the table, went unchecked against the DNA. TRBV21-1 counts as a pseudogene. The CDR3 spans 17 residues. CDR3 sequence reads: CASSKALWGEVADTQYF. As DNA, the CDR3 is TGTGCCAGCAGCAAAGCGCTCTGGGGGGAAGTAGCAGATACGCAGTATTTT.

The chain uses TRBV3-1 (or the pseudogene TRBV3-2) and TRBJ1-1; TRBD1 aligns across 7 bases. Germline CDR1 LGHDT, CDR2 YNNKEL (reference sequence). Germline trimming cut 7 bases from V and 1 base from J; bases unmatched to any gene: 3. The CDR3 has 13 residues. Here the CDR3 reads CASNYRGNTEAFF. CDR3 in DNA: TGTGCCAGCAACTACAGGGGGAACACTGAAGCTTTCTTT.

A few counts support this clone. The chain has TRBV10-3 and TRBJ1-3; D uncertain. Germline V lookup: CDR1 ENHRY, CDR2 SYGVKD. There are 16 residues in the CDR3. The V and J ends lost 0 bases and 0 bases respectively, with 9 bases between them. This CDR3 is CAISESGSFSGNTIYF. The CDR3 nucleotides are TGTGCCATCAGTGAGTCAGGGAGTTTCTCTGGAAACACCATATATTTT.

This clone was observed a handful of times. The CDR3 region has the DNA TGTGCTAGCGGGGCTAGCGGGTCAGATACGCAGTATTTT. It specifies CASGASGSDTQYF. V gene TRBV7-7 combines with J gene TRBJ2-3; 8 bases are a match to TRBD2. The length of the CDR3 is 13 residues. Germline V CDR1 and CDR2: SSHAT, FNYEAQ (reference sequence).

V gene TRBV18 combines with J gene TRBJ2-1; TRBD2 aligns across 7 bases. V dropped 6 bases and J dropped 0; count of bases not matched to a gene: 2. The CDR3 is made up of 14 amino acids. Per germline, CDR1 KGHSH and CDR2 LQKENI. As DNA, the CDR3 is TGTGCCAGCTCGGGGGGGGGCTCCTACAATGAGCAGTTCTTC. Its translation is CASSGGGSYNEQFF. Full variable domain (remainder filled in from reference TRBV18 and TRBJ2-1): NAGVMQNPRHLVRRRGQEARLRCSPMKGHSHVYWYRQLPEEGLKFMVYLQKENIIDESGMPKERFSAEFPKEGPSILRIQQVVRGDSAAYFCASSGGGSYNEQFFGPGTRLTVL.

This clone occurred a few times. This chain uses TRBV2 with TRBJ1-6, with D unresolved. Trimming took 2 bases from V and 0 from J, leaving 2 bases between them. The CDR3 has 14 residues. The germline gives CDR1 SNHLY, CDR2 FYNNEI. CDR3 sequence reads: CASSESSYNSPLHF. The DNA of the CDR3 is TGTGCCAGCAGTGAATCCTCCTATAATTCACCCCTCCACTTT.

This clone came up a few times. The CDR3 loop is CASSSSGTSGTDTQYF. CDR3 nucleotide sequence: TGCGCCAGCAGCTCCTCCGGGACTAGCGGCACAGATACGCAGTATTTT. The chain joins TRBV5-1 to TRBJ2-3; the match to TRBD2 covers 10 bases. The ends lost 3 bases at V and 1 base at J; junction bases unmatched: 5. The germline V gene encodes CDR1 SGHRS and CDR2 YFSETQ. This CDR3 contains 16 residues.

The chain links TRBV4-1 to TRBJ2-1; D remains ambiguous. Germline V CDR1 and CDR2: MGHRA, YSYEKL. V lost 0 bases to trimming and J lost 4 bases, with 10 bases between them. The CDR3 loop spans 15 amino acids. The CDR3 here is CASSQDGREYNEQFF. CDR3 DNA sequence: TGCGCCAGCAGCCAAGATGGAAGGGAATACAATGAGCAGTTCTTC.

The J gene is TRBJ1-6, the V gene TRBV5-6, with D possibly being TRBD1 (6 bases). V lost 4 bases, J lost 0 bases, and 11 bases lay in between. The CDR3 contains 16 residues. Germline CDR1 reads SGHDT; CDR2 reads YYEEEE. DNA of the CDR3: TGTGCCAGCAGCCGAAGGGGGAGCTCCTATAATTCACCCCTCCACTTT. The encoded protein is CASSRRGSSYNSPLHF. Using reference TRBV5-6 and TRBJ1-6 for the parts outside the CDR3, the full variable domain is DAGVTQSPTHLIKTRGQQVTLRCSPKSGHDTVSWYQQALGQGPQFIFQYYEEEERQRGNFPDRFSGHQFPNYSSELNVNALLLGDSALYLCASSRRGSSYNSPLHFGNGTRLTVT.

The V gene is TRBV27, the J gene TRBJ2-7; no reliable D call. The germline V gene encodes CDR1 MNHEY and CDR2 SMNVEV (reference sequence). V lost 5 bases and J lost 2, with 10 bases in between. The CDR3 runs 13 residues. In DNA form, the CDR3 reads TGTGCCAGCAGTGCGGCAGTTACCTACGAGCAGTACTTC. It yields the protein CASSAAVTYEQYF.

V is TRBV11-2 and J is TRBJ1-1; 7 nucleotides align to TRBD1. CDR3 size: 13 residues. CDR1 SGHAT and CDR2 FQNNGV come from the germline V gene. With V trimmed by 5 bases and J by 8 bases, 8 bases remained unmatched. The CDR3 region has the DNA TGTGCCAGCAGCAGTCAGGGGGGCGGGGAAGCTTTCTTT. The encoded protein is CASSSQGGGEAFF.

J is TRBJ2-3 and V is TRBV11-3, with 8 nucleotides matching TRBD2. The CDR3 contains 17 residues. Germline trimming cut 1 base from V and 2 bases from J; bases unmatched to any gene: 8. Germline lookup yields CDR1 SGHNT and CDR2 YENEEA. Here the CDR3 reads CASSLGDHGGATDTQYF. CDR3 nucleotide sequence: TGTGCCAGCAGCTTAGGCGACCACGGGGGGGCCACAGATACGCAGTATTTT.

This clone was counted a few times. The chain links TRBV7-6 to TRBJ2-7, with D possibly matching TRBD2 (5 bases). V was pared by 2 bases and J by 5 bases, with 10 bases between. The CDR3 contains 13 residues. Per germline, CDR1 SGHVS and CDR2 FNYEAQ. This chain's CDR3 is CASSLRAGDEQYF. CDR3 coding DNA: TGTGCCAGCAGCTTAAGGGCCGGGGACGAGCAGTACTTC.

The gene calls are TRBV24-1 and TRBJ2-2; 7 nucleotides line up with TRBD1. Germline V lookup: CDR1 KGHDR, CDR2 SFDVKD. The CDR3 contains 15 residues. The junction had 7 bases not matched to a gene; V was cut back by 3 bases and J by 7 bases. CDR3: CATSDVQGRHGELFF. The CDR3 DNA reads TGTGCCACCAGTGATGTACAGGGGCGGCACGGGGAGCTGTTTTTT.

The rearrangement uses TRBV6-1 and TRBJ2-1, with 9 bases aligning to TRBD1. The V segment lost 2 bases and the J segment 8 bases; nucleotides outside the gene matches: 7. This CDR3 region has 15 residues. CDR1 is MNHNS and CDR2 is SASEGT in the germline V gene. CDR3 sequence reads: CASSEPGTGKDEQFF. The CDR3 nucleotides read TGTGCCAGCAGTGAACCCGGGACAGGGAAGGATGAGCAGTTCTTC.

The chain recombines TRBV29-1 with TRBJ1-3, with TRBD1 as a possible D gene (6 bases). This CDR3 is 18 amino acids long. V shed 2 bases and J shed 4 bases, with 24 bases lying between them. Looked up from germline, CDR1 is SQVTM and CDR2 is ANQGSEA. CDR3 sequence: CSVERQGRPRPLGNTIYF. For the CDR3, the DNA is TGCAGCGTTGAAAGGCAGGGGAGACCTCGACCCTTGGGAAACACCATATATTTT.

This clone was detected a few times. This sequence joins TRBV25-1 and TRBJ2-1, with 9 bases aligning to TRBD2. Germline CDR1 reads MGHDK; CDR2 reads SYGVNS. The CDR3 is 17 residues long. Unmatched junction bases numbered 9, after V lost 6 bases and J lost 0 bases. CDR3 nucleotide sequence: TGTGCCAGCAGAGATACCGGGACTAGCAGCTCCTACAATGAGCAGTTCTTC. Its translation: CASRDTGTSSSYNEQFF.

The J gene is TRBJ2-3, the V gene TRBV7-9, with D maybe TRBD1 (5 bases). Deletions cut 7 bases from V and 0 bases from J, with 11 bases between. CDR1 and CDR2 (germline): SEHNR, FQNEAQ (reference sequence). There are 14 residues in the CDR3. CDR3 in DNA: TGTGCCAGCACGGGCGACAGAAGCACAGATACGCAGTATTTT. It encodes CASTGDRSTDTQYF.